The source of this TCR beta chain is a study of blood T cell repertoires in COVID-19. Study-level information: PBMCs, B-cell-depleted T cells, or T cells provided the cDNA or gDNA that made up the material.

Germline assignment: CDR1 SGHKS and CDR2 YYEKEE (reference sequence). This CDR3 spans 13 amino acids. V lost 3 bases and J lost 7, with 8 bases in between. TCRdb keeps only in-frame clones here, not all; method: immunoSEQ multiplex PCR. Found here are 240,000 or so clones, roughly four fifths of them singletons; the top ten hold about 3.2%. Sequencing was performed on peripheral blood. The sequence derives from a woman between 18 and 29 years old with acute or convalescent COVID-19. V gene TRBV5-5 combines with J gene TRBJ1-6, with D unclear. CDR3 DNA: TGTGCCAGCAGCTCCGAGGAGAATTCACCCCTCCACTTT. Translating gives CASSSEENSPLHF.